These 20 T cell receptor beta chains came from one sample sequenced in a study of CD8 T cells in ankylosing spondylitis. TCRdb reanalysed the 5' RACE reads using MiXCR and keeps one entry per CDR3 protein. The sample includes 250,000 to 400,000 distinct CDR3 sequences, around a tenth of them seen just once. The sequenced material came from blood, either unsorted or a sorted T cell fraction (not recorded which). Receptors were obtained from a female donor with ankylosing spondylitis or in good health (not recorded which).

This clonotype was counted many times. The CDR3 reads CASSLSTGRVEQFF. The DNA of the CDR3 is TGCGCCAGCAGCTTGTCGACAGGGAGGGTTGAGCAGTTCTTC. The V gene is TRBV5-1, the J gene TRBJ2-1; D is possibly TRBD1 or TRBD2 (7 bases each). The ends were cut back, 1 base at V and 9 bases at J, with 14 bases in the middle. This CDR3 has 14 amino acids. Germline V gene lookup returns CDR1 SGHRS and CDR2 YFSETQ. Supplemented by reference TRBV5-1 and TRBJ2-1, the full variable domain reads KAGVTQTPRYLIKTRGQQVTLSCSPISGHRSVSWYQQTPGQGLQFLFEYFSETQRNKGNFPGRFSGRQFSNSRSEMNVSTLELGDSALYLCASSLSTGRVEQFFGPGTRLTVL.

In this sample, this clonotype turned up many times. The V and J genes are TRBV7-2 and TRBJ2-3, with D uncertain. The CDR3 totals 14 residues. V was trimmed by 1 base and J by 4 bases, leaving 9 bases between them. Germline CDR1 is SGHTA and CDR2 is FQGNSA. CDR3 residues: CASSLGGSPDTQYF. CDR3 in DNA: TGTGCCAGCAGCTTAGGGGGATCACCAGATACGCAGTATTTT.

This clonotype has ten or more counts. This sequence joins TRBV15 and TRBJ1-1; D ambiguous. The CDR3 is made up of 14 amino acids. Trimming removed 3 bases from V and 6 bases from J, with 14 bases in between. Germline CDR1 is LNHNV and CDR2 is YYDKDF (reference sequence). The CDR3 protein is CATSSLGSGAEAFF. The CDR3 DNA reads TGTGCCACCAGCAGCCTCGGCTCGGGCGCTGAAGCTTTCTTT.

This clonotype was counted many times. The chain links TRBV27 to TRBJ2-7, with D uncertain. The CDR3 runs to 15 residues. Germline V gene lookup returns CDR1 MNHEY and CDR2 SMNVEV (reference sequence). Trimming stripped 5 bases from V and 0 bases from J, with 14 bases between. This CDR3 is CASSTTSTVSYEQYF. CDR3 bases: TGTGCCAGCAGTACCACCTCGACTGTCTCCTACGAGCAGTACTTC.

This clonotype was counted at least ten times. The V and J genes are TRBV5-6 and TRBJ2-1, with D perhaps being TRBD1 or TRBD2 (6 bases each). The germline V gene encodes CDR1 SGHDT and CDR2 YYEEEE. The CDR3 runs 15 residues. V was clipped by 1 base and J by 7 bases, with 15 bases between them. The CDR3: CASSLSGGAENEQFF. The CDR3 DNA is TGTGCCAGCAGCTTGTCCGGGGGCGCCGAGAATGAGCAGTTCTTC.

This clonotype was recorded many times. This chain joins TRBV12-3 or TRBV12-4 and TRBJ1-2; 9 bases line up with TRBD1. V trimming: 1 base; J trimming: 0 bases; junction bases outside the gene matches: 0. The CDR3 sequence is 15 residues long. The chain's CDR3 is CASSLGQGANYGYTF. In nucleotides, the CDR3 is TGTGCCAGCAGTTTAGGACAGGGGGCTAACTATGGCTACACCTTC.

The table lists this clonotype with many counts. V gene TRBV6-1 combines with J gene TRBJ1-5; D gene unclear. Germline V lookup: CDR1 MNHNS, CDR2 SASEGT. This CDR3 is 13 amino acids long. V shed 1 base and J shed 12 bases, with 13 bases lying between them. The CDR3 DNA sequence: TGTGCCAGCAGTGAAGTTAGGCAAGAAGTCCAGCATTTT. This translates into CASSEVRQEVQHF.

The V call is TRBV18, the J call TRBJ2-2; D gene uncertain. The germline V and J ends were trimmed by 2 bases and 1 base, with 8 bases remaining between them. Per germline, CDR1 KGHSH and CDR2 LQKENI. The CDR3 covers 15 residues. CDR3 sequence: CASSPSSQNTGELFF. The CDR3 bases are TGTGCCAGCTCACCATCCTCTCAGAACACCGGGGAGCTGTTTTTT.

This clonotype was seen ten or more times. This sequence joins TRBV4-1 and TRBJ2-1; D assignment may be TRBD1 or TRBD2 (5 bases each). Deletions cut 1 base from V and 2 bases from J, with 9 bases between. The germline gives CDR1 MGHRA, CDR2 YSYEKL. The CDR3 extends over 15 amino acids. For the CDR3, the DNA is TGCGCCAGCAGCCAAGGCCGGGGACCCTACAATGAGCAGTTCTTC. Its translation is CASSQGRGPYNEQFF.

At least ten counts were recorded for this clonotype. The chain links TRBV12-3 or TRBV12-4 to TRBJ1-5; the match to TRBD1 covers 7 bases. The junction had 6 bases not matched to a gene; V was cut back by 9 bases and J by 1 base. The CDR3 runs to 14 residues. For the CDR3, the DNA is TGTGCCAGTGTATACAGGGGAAGCAATCAGCCCCAGCATTTT. Its translation: CASVYRGSNQPQHF.

This chain joins TRBV5-6 and TRBJ2-7, with 7 bases matching TRBD1. Unmatched junction bases numbered 12, after V lost 7 bases and J lost 2 bases. The germline gives CDR1 SGHDT, CDR2 YYEEEE. This CDR3 contains 15 residues. The CDR3 DNA follows: TGTGCCAGCTCAGCCCGGCACAGGGGTGCCTACGAGCAGTACTTC. Its translation is CASSARHRGAYEQYF.

The chain joins TRBV6-2 or TRBV6-3 to TRBJ2-1; 7 bases align to TRBD2. Germline V gene sequence: CDR1 MNHEY, CDR2 SVGEGT. The CDR3 totals 14 residues. V lost 8 bases to trimming and J lost 7 bases; unmatched junction nucleotides: 11. CDR3 DNA sequence: TGTGCCAGCGATTCGGGAGGAGCGGTGAATGAGCAGTTCTTC. Its protein is CASDSGGAVNEQFF.

The V and J genes are TRBV4-2 and TRBJ1-2; D unclear. The CDR3 is 15 amino acids. Trimming left V 3 bases short and J 4 bases short, with 15 bases between. CDR1 and CDR2 from the germline V gene are LGHNA and YNFKEQ. CDR3 sequence reads: CASSQTPKALYGYTF. The DNA for the CDR3 is TGTGCCAGCAGCCAGACCCCAAAGGCCCTCTATGGCTACACCTTC.

This clonotype was found a few times. The rearrangement uses TRBV19 and TRBJ2-1; TRBD1 or TRBD2 may be the D gene (5 bases each). The CDR3 loop spans 13 amino acids. Trimming pared 0 bases from V and 10 bases from J, leaving 10 bases between. Germline V lookup: CDR1 LNHDA, CDR2 SQIVND (reference sequence). CDR3: CASSIDPGREQFF. The CDR3 nucleotides are TGTGCCAGTAGTATAGATCCGGGACGGGAGCAGTTCTTC. Based on the CDR3 plus reference TRBV19 and TRBJ2-1, the full variable domain is DGGITQSPKYLFRKEGQNVTLSCEQNLNHDAMYWYRQDPGQGLRLIYYSQIVNDFQKGDIAEGYSVSREKKESFPLTVTSAQKNPTAFYLCASSIDPGREQFFGPGTRLTVL.

There are many counts of this clonotype. CDR3 sequence: CASSLGRRNQPQHF. DNA for the CDR3: TGTGCCAGCAGTTTAGGACGGAGAAATCAGCCCCAGCATTTT. The chain combines TRBV12-3 or TRBV12-4 with TRBJ1-5; D gene unclear. Trimming cost V 1 base and J 4 bases, with 8 bases left between them. The CDR3 totals 14 residues.

A few counts support this clonotype. This chain joins TRBV12-3 or TRBV12-4 and TRBJ2-1; 9 bases map to TRBD2. V shed 2 bases, J shed 8 bases, and the junction held 7 bases outside the gene matches. This CDR3 region has 15 residues. CDR3 DNA sequence: TGTGCCAGCAGTTTACGAGGCGGGGGGGTCGATGAGCAGTTCTTC. Translated: CASSLRGGGVDEQFF.

This clonotype was recorded many times. The chain has TRBV25-1 and TRBJ1-2; D is unclear. The CDR3 consists of 14 residues. Germline CDR1 and CDR2: MGHDK and SYGVNS. Trimming pared 5 bases from V and 1 base from J, leaving 11 bases between. The CDR3 loop reads CASSPAAVNYGYTF. Written as DNA, the CDR3 is TGTGCCAGCAGTCCCGCGGCGGTTAACTATGGCTACACCTTC.

This clonotype was seen ten or more times. The gene calls are TRBV20-1 and TRBJ2-7, with 7 positions matching TRBD2. This CDR3 has 12 amino acids. Unmatched junction bases numbered 3, after V lost 4 bases and J lost 3 bases. CDR1 and CDR2 (germline): DFQATT, SNEGSKA (reference sequence). CDR3 sequence reads: CSATGGGYEQYF. The CDR3, as DNA: TGCAGTGCTACTGGCGGGGGCTACGAGCAGTACTTC.

This clonotype appeared many times. The J gene is TRBJ2-5, the V gene TRBV24-1; D is unclear. The V end was cut by 3 bases, the J end by 2 bases, with 15 bases between. The germline gives CDR1 KGHDR, CDR2 SFDVKD. The CDR3 is 16 amino acids. The CDR3 DNA reads TGTGCCACCAGTGATACGGACGGTCCCCAACAAGAGACCCAGTACTTC. Its protein product is CATSDTDGPQQETQYF.

This rearrangement joins TRBV29-1 to TRBJ2-5, with 11 bases matching TRBD2. J gave up 5 bases and V 4 bases, and 6 bases lay outside the gene matches. Germline V gene data show CDR1 as SQVTM and CDR2 as ANQGSEA. This CDR3 is 14 amino acids long. CDR3 loop: CSVGVSGGAETQYF. The CDR3 region has the DNA TGCAGCGTTGGGGTTAGCGGGGGGGCTGAGACCCAGTACTTC.